This TCR beta chain was retrieved from a study of cytomegalovirus exposure and HLA in healthy donors. The study, taken as a whole, reports: When presence/absence was analysed, sequencing depth was taken to be roughly uniform across donors. Reports credit the classifier with highly specific, highly sensitive diagnosis of cytomegalovirus status. A later analysis found that most CMV-associated TCR beta chains appeared HLA-restricted. There were 150 to 200 TCR beta chains listed as cytomegalovirus-associated.

This clone was detected once. Its antigen is unknown. Other DNA sequences in this specimen translate into the identical CDR3. PCR primers comprised 60 Vbeta and 13 Jbeta primers. The assay was immunoSEQ multiplex PCR, and TCRdb's table has in-frame clones only and misses some. This sample has approximately 160,000 clones, with approximately 80% found just once. The CDR3 spans 15 residues. Germline CDR1 ENHRY, CDR2 SYGVKD. After removal of 2 bases from V and 3 bases from J, the junction contained 3 bases not matched to a gene. The source of this sequence is a woman aged 18-35 years in good health and CMV-seronegative. Sequencing was done on a sample of PBMCs. J is TRBJ2-7 and V is TRBV10-3; 11 nucleotides line up with TRBD1. The CDR3 reads CAISETGTGGYEQYF. Written as DNA, the CDR3 is TGTGCCATCAGTGAGACCGGGACAGGGGGCTACGAGCAGTACTTC.